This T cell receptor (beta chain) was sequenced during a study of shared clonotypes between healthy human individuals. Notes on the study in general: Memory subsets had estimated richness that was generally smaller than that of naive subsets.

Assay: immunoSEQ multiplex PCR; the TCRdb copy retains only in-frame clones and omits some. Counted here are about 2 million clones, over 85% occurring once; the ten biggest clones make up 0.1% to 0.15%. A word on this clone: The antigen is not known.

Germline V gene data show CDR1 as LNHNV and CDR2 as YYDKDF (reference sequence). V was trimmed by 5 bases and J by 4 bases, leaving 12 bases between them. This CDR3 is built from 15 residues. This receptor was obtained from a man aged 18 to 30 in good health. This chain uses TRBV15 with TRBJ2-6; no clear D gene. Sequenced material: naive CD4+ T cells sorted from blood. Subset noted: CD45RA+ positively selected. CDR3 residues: CATSAPVSGANVLTF. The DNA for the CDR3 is TGTGCCACCAGCGCCCCGGTGTCGGGGGCCAACGTCCTGACTTTC. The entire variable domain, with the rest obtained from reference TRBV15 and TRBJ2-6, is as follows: DAMVIQNPRYQVTQFGKPVTLSCSQTLNHNVMYWYQQKSSQAPKLLFHYYDKDFNNEADTPDNFQSRRPNTSFCFLDIRSPGLGDTAMYLCATSAPVSGANVLTFGAGSRLTVL.